This T cell receptor (beta chain) was profiled in a study of blood T cells in healthy people across ages. Note on this clonotype: Its antigen is as yet unknown.

Next came a second PCR, run for roughly 6 to 11 cycles, which used a sample-barcoded 5' primer along with a J-beta primer mix. TCRdb fed the 5' RACE reads into MiXCR, producing one record per CDR3 protein. The sample includes 1.8 million or so distinct CDR3 sequences, approximately 40% of them seen just once. Every donor contributed roughly 10 milliliters of peripheral blood by blood draw. Study results and limitations: Long-lived donors carried more naive CD4+ cells and greater diversity than aged donors. TCR beta diversity, measured per million T cells, fell in a roughly linear way with age.

CDR3 length equals 17 residues. The germline V and J ends were trimmed by 4 bases and 2 bases, with 24 bases remaining between them. Germline V CDR1 and CDR2: SQVTM, ANQGSEA. The chain is built from TRBV29-1 and TRBJ2-7; D perhaps matches TRBD1 (5 bases). The sample consisted of blood. The source of this sequence is a human donor in good health. The chain's CDR3 is CSVAPSVGREAPYEQYF. CDR3 coding DNA: TGCAGCGTTGCCCCTTCCGTTGGCAGGGAAGCTCCCTACGAGCAGTACTTC.